This entry lists 2 T cell receptor beta chains sequenced from one sample in a study of CXCR3-negative and CXCR3-positive naive CD8 T cells. Carrying UMI labels, the TRB cDNA libraries were prepared through 5' RACE. TCRdb reanalyzed the 5' RACE reads and collapses them to one entry per CDR3 protein, without DNA. Its listing shows 70,000 to 95,000 distinct CDR3 sequences. The sequencing sample was made of naive CXCR3- CD8+ T cells from blood. Subset described: CD45RO-CCR7+CD27+CD95- naive CD8+ T cells lacking CXCR3 (TNR3-). Receptors originate from a human donor in good health. Some clones in this sample may be carry-over from other donors' samples.

The chain joins TRBV5-4 to TRBJ2-1; TCRdb's D call, TRBD2, is unchecked because there is no DNA. The CDR3 totals 17 residues. Germline lookup yields CDR1 SGHNT and CDR2 YYREEE (reference sequence). CDR3 protein: CASSLFRAGGDYNEQFF.

The V gene is TRBV9, the J gene TRBJ2-1. Germline-derived CDR1 and CDR2 are SGDLS and YYNGEE. This CDR3 has 13 residues. The CDR3: CASSVIIGSEQFF. Full variable domain (remainder filled in from reference TRBV9 and TRBJ2-1): DSGVTQTPKHLITATGQRVTLRCSPRSGDLSVYWYQQSLDQGLQFLIQYYNGEERAKGNILERFSAQQFPDLHSELNLSSLELGDSALYFCASSVIIGSEQFFGPGTRLTVL.